Below, 11 T cell receptor beta chains from the same sample are listed, as sequenced in a study of blood T cell repertoires in COVID-19. Clones were sequenced by immunoSEQ multiplex PCR, and TCRdb holds only the in-frame ones, with some missing. The sample contains 300,000 to 450,000 clones, roughly nine tenths of which appear only once. Sequencing was performed on peripheral blood. The receptor set was obtained from a woman aged 25-40 years with COVID-19, enrolled during active disease.

J is TRBJ2-1 and V is TRBV7-6, with no clear D. Deletions cut 1 base from V and 0 bases from J, with 4 bases between. The CDR3 sequence is 14 residues long. CDR1 SGHVS and CDR2 FNYEAQ come from the germline V gene. The CDR3 bases are TGTGCCAGCAGCTTAGGGAGCTCCTACAATGAGCAGTTCTTC. This encodes CASSLGSSYNEQFF.

J is TRBJ1-1 and V is TRBV27, with D hard to call. Trimming cost V 3 bases and J 4 bases, with 12 bases left between them. The germline V gene has CDR1 MNHEY and CDR2 SMNVEV (reference sequence). The CDR3 consists of 14 residues. The CDR3, as DNA: TGTGCCAGCAGTTTCCTAATCGGTGGCACTGAAGCTTTCTTT. It translates to CASSFLIGGTEAFF.

The chain couples TRBV6-6 to TRBJ2-4; 7 nucleotides agree with TRBD2. The CDR3 is 16 amino acids. The ends lost 0 bases at V and 0 bases at J; junction bases unmatched: 2. Germline-derived CDR1 and CDR2 are MNHNY and SVGAGI (reference sequence). CDR3 sequence: CASSYSGGLAKNIQYF. Here the CDR3 DNA reads TGTGCCAGCAGTTACTCGGGAGGGTTAGCCAAAAACATTCAGTACTTC.

On this clone: Different DNA sequences within this sample yield the same CDR3. The DNA for the CDR3 is TGTGCCAGCAGCCCCTTAGATACGCAGTATTTT. This gives the protein CASSPLDTQYF. The chain uses TRBV6-2 or TRBV6-3 and TRBJ2-3; no clear D gene. CDR1 is MNHEY and CDR2 is SVGEGT in the germline V gene. V was shortened by 6 bases and J by 5 bases, with 6 bases between the two germline ends. The CDR3 runs to 11 residues.

The V call is TRBV27, the J call TRBJ1-5, with D possibly TRBD1 on 6 matching bases. Germline assignment: CDR1 MNHEY and CDR2 SMNVEV (reference sequence). V was clipped by 7 bases and J by 1 base, with 11 bases between them. The CDR3 loop spans 14 amino acids. CDR3 bases: TGTGCCAGCAAGGGACACCAGAGCAATCAGCCCCAGCATTTT. Its translation is CASKGHQSNQPQHF.

The CDR3 spells CATTGPEAFF. The CDR3 bases are TGTGCCACTACAGGGCCTGAAGCTTTCTTT. The gene calls are TRBV19 and TRBJ1-1; possible D gene TRBD1, 6 bases. Germline V gives CDR1 LNHDA, CDR2 SQIVND (reference sequence). The germline V and J ends were trimmed by 10 bases and 6 bases, with 9 bases remaining between them. The CDR3 is made up of 10 amino acids.

This sequence joins TRBV19 and TRBJ1-1; 11 bases map to TRBD1. Per germline, CDR1 LNHDA and CDR2 SQIVND (reference sequence). The CDR3 consists of 14 residues. Unmatched junction bases numbered 9, after V lost 9 bases and J lost 6 bases. The CDR3 region has the DNA TGTGCCAGCGGAGGACAGGGGGCGTGGGCTGAAGCTTTCTTT. Translation: CASGGQGAWAEAFF.

The chain employs TRBV5-8 and TRBJ1-5; 7 bases are a match to TRBD1. Unmatched junction bases numbered 6, after V lost 10 bases and J lost 5 bases. The CDR3 is 12 amino acids. Germline-derived CDR1 and CDR2 are SGHTS and YDEGEE. CDR3 in amino acids: CAGRQGDQPQHF. The CDR3 nucleotides read TGTGCCGGACGACAGGGCGATCAGCCCCAGCATTTT.

The V gene is TRBV27, the J gene TRBJ2-2; perhaps TRBD2 as D (5 bases). Deletions cut 5 bases from V and 5 bases from J, with 15 bases between. The CDR3 has 15 amino acids. Germline V gives CDR1 MNHEY, CDR2 SMNVEV (reference sequence). CDR3 protein: CASSGRGPWTGELFF. The CDR3 DNA sequence: TGTGCCAGCAGTGGGAGAGGGCCTTGGACCGGGGAGCTGTTTTTT.

The chain uses TRBV11-2 and TRBJ2-5, with 12 bases matching TRBD1. With 4 bases clipped from V and 5 bases from J, the junction kept 8 bases outside the gene matches. The CDR3 spans 16 residues. Germline V gene lookup returns CDR1 SGHAT and CDR2 FQNNGV. CDR3 nucleotides: TGTGCCAGCAGCTCTGGGGACAGGGGGCTTGTGGAGACCCAGTACTTC. Its protein product is CASSSGDRGLVETQYF.

The V call is TRBV14, the J call TRBJ2-7; 8 nucleotides line up with TRBD1. Trimming at V came to 4 bases and at J to 2 bases, leaving 7 bases not matched to a gene. The V gene's germline CDR1 is SGHDN and CDR2 FVKESK. The CDR3 covers 15 residues. CDR3 sequence reads: CASSRWDRTTYEQYF. Here the CDR3 DNA reads TGTGCCAGCAGCCGGTGGGACAGGACGACCTACGAGCAGTACTTC.